Presented here are 15 T cell receptor beta chains from one specimen sequenced in a study of Ad26.COV2.S vaccination and SARS-CoV-2 variants. The treatment denotes: around 19 received Ad26.COV2.S at low or high dose, single or two shots; roughly 5 received placebo; per-sample allocation not given. Collection of samples fell on day 63 after the first vaccine or placebo injection. Generated by immunoSEQ multiplex PCR, the TCRdb table keeps only in-frame clones and is missing some. The sample has hundreds of thousands of clones, around 86% seen once; the top ten hold roughly 3.6%. The sequenced sample was peripheral blood, obtained in a trial of Ad26.COV2.S vaccine versus placebo. These TCRs come from a person aged 18 to 65 who received the Ad26.COV2.S COVID-19 vaccine or a placebo.

The chain uses TRBV12-3 or TRBV12-4 and TRBJ1-2; no definite D call. The V gene lost 7 bases and the J gene lost 6 bases, with 15 bases spanning the gap. CDR3 length: 13 residues. The CDR3 region is CASILRGLDGYTF. CDR3 sequence (DNA): TGTGCCAGCATCCTTCGGGGTTTAGATGGCTACACCTTC.

The genes are TRBV5-1 and TRBJ2-1; D might be TRBD2 (6 bases). The CDR3 length is 14 residues. CDR1 SGHRS and CDR2 YFSETQ come from the germline V gene. With 1 base removed from V and 8 bases from J, the gap between germline ends came to 13 bases. CDR3: CASSLQERRDEQFF. DNA for the CDR3: TGCGCCAGCAGCTTGCAAGAGAGGAGGGATGAGCAGTTCTTC.

The rearrangement joins TRBV19 to TRBJ2-1, with D possibly TRBD1 on 6 matching bases. This CDR3 is built from 15 residues. CDR1 is LNHDA, CDR2 SQIVND, per germline (reference sequence). Trimming shortened V by 3 bases and J by 0 bases, and 9 bases separated the two germline ends. CDR3 sequence: CASSIMGASYNEQFF. For the CDR3, the DNA is TGTGCCAGTAGTATTATGGGGGCCTCCTACAATGAGCAGTTCTTC.

This clone was detected only once. This chain joins TRBV5-8 and TRBJ1-1; tentatively, D is TRBD1 (5 bases). Germline V CDR1 and CDR2: SGHTS, YDEGEE. This CDR3 comprises 12 residues. Trimming cost V 4 bases and J 10 bases, with 14 bases left between them. As DNA, the CDR3 is TGTGCCAGCAGCACTGGACGGACATTAGCTTTCTTT. This codes for CASSTGRTLAFF.

The chain joins TRBV15 to TRBJ1-2, with 10 bases identical to TRBD1. Germline CDR1 LNHNV, CDR2 YYDKDF (reference sequence). CDR3 length: 14 residues. The V gene end was trimmed by 0 bases and the J gene end by 9 bases; junction bases not matched to a gene: 4. The CDR3 DNA follows: TGTGCCACCAGCAGAGATATGGGACAGGGGAGCTACACCTTC. Translation: CATSRDMGQGSYTF.

A single count supports this clone. The chain combines TRBV3-1 (or the pseudogene TRBV3-2) with TRBJ2-2; D possibly corresponds to TRBD1 (5 bases). The CDR3 length is 17 residues. Trimming stripped 0 bases from V and 1 base from J, with 12 bases between. CDR1 is LGHDT and CDR2 is YNNKEL in the germline V gene (reference sequence). The CDR3 coding sequence is TGTGCCAGCAGCCAAGACCAGACAGCCATGAACACCGGGGAGCTGTTTTTT. Translating gives CASSQDQTAMNTGELFF.

The rearrangement joins TRBV11-1 to TRBJ2-1; 7 bases are shared with TRBD1. The germline gives CDR1 SGHAT, CDR2 FQDESV (reference sequence). The V segment lost 5 bases and the J segment 4 bases; nucleotides outside the gene matches: 5. The CDR3 length is 14 residues. The CDR3 region is CASSARQGYNEQFF. The CDR3 DNA is TGTGCCAGCAGCGCCCGACAGGGATACAATGAGCAGTTCTTC. The full variable domain, completed using reference TRBV11-1 and TRBJ2-1, is EAEVAQSPRYKITEKSQAVAFWCDPISGHATLYWYRQILGQGPELLVQFQDESVVDDSQLPKDRFSAERLKGVDSTLKIQPAELGDSAMYLCASSARQGYNEQFFGPGTRLTVL.

The chain couples TRBV13 to TRBJ2-2; either TRBD1 or TRBD2 may supply D (5 bases each). Between the trimmed V and J ends, which lost 5 bases and 0 bases, there was a span of 10 bases. The CDR3 covers 15 residues. The germline CDR1 and CDR2 sequences are PRHDT and FYEKMQ (reference sequence). The CDR3 coding sequence is TGTGCCAGCAGCCCGGGGACCGCGAACACCGGGGAGCTGTTTTTT. Its translation: CASSPGTANTGELFF.

This chain joins TRBV10-3 and TRBJ2-5; maybe TRBD1 (5 bases). V shed 0 bases and J shed 2 bases, with 10 bases lying between them. Germline CDR1 and CDR2: ENHRY and SYGVKD. This CDR3 is built from 15 residues. The CDR3 region has the DNA TGTGCCATCAGTGAGTCGATCAGGGATCAAGAGACCCAGTACTTC. It encodes CAISESIRDQETQYF.

This chain connects TRBV9 to TRBJ2-7; D ambiguous. The germline V gene has CDR1 SGDLS and CDR2 YYNGEE. V was pared by 4 bases and J by 3 bases, with 14 bases between. The CDR3 length is 14 residues. Written as DNA, the CDR3 is TGTGCCAGCAGCCCGTCAAAGGGTATCTACGAGCAGTACTTC. It codes for CASSPSKGIYEQYF. The complete variable domain, with remaining parts taken from reference TRBV9 and TRBJ2-7, reads DSGVTQTPKHLITATGQRVTLRCSPRSGDLSVYWYQQSLDQGLQFLIQYYNGEERAKGNILERFSAQQFPDLHSELNLSSLELGDSALYFCASSPSKGIYEQYFGPGTRLTVT.

The chain recombines TRBV4-1 with TRBJ2-2, with D possibly being TRBD1 or TRBD2 (5 bases each). Germline V CDR1 and CDR2: MGHRA, YSYEKL. The CDR3 has 17 amino acids. The V end lost 2 bases, the J end lost 3 bases, and 16 bases lay between the germline ends. CDR3 nucleotides: TGCGCCAGCAGCCAAATAGGGACCACGGAACACACCGGGGAGCTGTTTTTT. Protein sequence: CASSQIGTTEHTGELFF.

The chain is built from TRBV6-2 or TRBV6-3 and TRBJ1-6, with a tentative D call TRBD1 (6 bases). This CDR3 spans 16 amino acids. Germline CDR1 MNHEY, CDR2 SVGEGT. The V gene lost 3 bases and the J gene lost 7 bases, with 16 bases spanning the gap. The CDR3: CASSYYLGQGNSPLHF. For the CDR3, the DNA is TGTGCCAGCAGTTATTACTTGGGGCAGGGGAATTCACCCCTCCACTTT.

The chain carries TRBV4-3 and TRBJ1-4, with no clear D. The CDR3 runs to 16 residues. The germline V gene has CDR1 LGHNA and CDR2 YSLEER. Trimming removed 2 bases from V and 0 bases from J, with 10 bases in between. The CDR3 bases are TGCGCCAGCAGCCAAACGGGCTACGCAACTAATGAAAAACTGTTTTTT. This encodes CASSQTGYATNEKLFF.

The gene calls are TRBV5-1 and TRBJ2-7; D uncertain. The CDR3 sequence is 13 residues long. The germline gives CDR1 SGHRS, CDR2 YFSETQ. The V and J ends lost 1 base and 3 bases respectively, with 8 bases between them. The CDR3 DNA reads as TGCGCCAGCAGCTTGCTAAAGGGCTACGAGCAGTACTTC. Its translation is CASSLLKGYEQYF.

The rearrangement uses TRBV19 and TRBJ2-1; 7 bases align to TRBD2. This CDR3 spans 15 amino acids. The V gene end was trimmed by 5 bases and the J gene end by 1 base; junction bases not matched to a gene: 5. CDR1 is LNHDA, CDR2 SQIVND, per germline (reference sequence). The CDR3 coding sequence is TGTGCCAGTAGTCTGCTAGCGGCATCCTACAATGAGCAGTTCTTC. Translation: CASSLLAASYNEQFF. The whole variable domain, filled in from reference TRBV19 and TRBJ2-1, reads DGGITQSPKYLFRKEGQNVTLSCEQNLNHDAMYWYRQDPGQGLRLIYYSQIVNDFQKGDIAEGYSVSREKKESFPLTVTSAQKNPTAFYLCASSLLAASYNEQFFGPGTRLTVL.